This TCR beta chain was retrieved from a study of blood T cells in healthy people across ages. This CDR3 contains 15 residues. Germline CDR1 LGHDT, CDR2 YNNKEL (reference sequence). Sample-barcoded 5' priming and a J-beta primer mix drove a second PCR of roughly 6 to 12 cycles. TCRdb itself ran the 5' RACE reads through MiXCR, one entry per CDR3 protein. The data contain hundreds of thousands of distinct CDR3 sequences, about half of them singletons. This clonotype was recorded a few times. The receptor comes from a woman in her fifties or sixties in good health. What was sequenced was blood. V usage is TRBV3-1 and J usage is TRBJ2-1; D possibly corresponds to TRBD2 (6 bases). Gene TRBJ2-7 matches the end of the DNA better, so the J call may be wrong. In nucleotides, the CDR3 is TGTGCCAGCAGCCAAGGGGGAGGCTCCTACAATGAGCAGTACTTC. This sequence encodes CASSQGGGSYNEQYF.